The clone carrying this T cell receptor (beta chain) showed up just a few times. With 2 bases clipped from V and 7 bases from J, the junction kept 3 bases outside the gene matches. CDR1 and CDR2 from the germline V gene are GTSNPN and SVGIG (reference sequence). The CDR3 consists of 14 residues. The sample originates from a study of cytomegalovirus exposure and HLA in healthy donors. Across the study: As an earlier analysis found, roughly 170 million T cells yielded about 120 million unique TCR beta sequences.

The primer mix had 60 Vbeta and 13 Jbeta primers. Assay used: immunoSEQ multiplex PCR; TCRdb lists only in-frame clones, some missing. The table shows about 150,000 clones, with under 85% occurring only once. This clonotype was obtained from a woman younger than 35 in good health and CMV-seropositive. Sequenced input: PBMCs. The chain has TRBV30 and TRBJ1-6; 9 bases line up with TRBD1. The chain's CDR3 is CAWSPDRGNSPLHF. DNA of the CDR3: TGTGCCTGGAGTCCGGACAGGGGAAATTCACCCCTCCACTTT.